A selection of T cell receptor beta chains follows, all from one sample in a study of blood T cell repertoires in COVID-19. Sequencing used immunoSEQ multiplex PCR; TCRdb keeps in-frame clones, though not all of them. In the table there are around 150,000 clones, 70% to 90% of which are singletons. Material for sequencing was peripheral blood. The receptors were gathered from a man aged 35 to 55 with acute or convalescent COVID-19. CDR3s include the opening cysteine and the closing phenylalanine or tryptophan. Each record gives: CDR3 length, V gene, CDR3 protein.

>13|TRBV6-5
CASNRDRDSPLHF
>15|TRBV9
CASSEQGLAGGEQFF
>14|TRBV11-1
CASSLAGQGYEQYF
>16|TRBV5-1
CASSSRDRMSTGELFF
>13|TRBV19
CASKGVADTEAFF
>15|TRBV27
CASSLLHGTDNGYTF
>12|TRBV5-1
CASSQNSYEQYF
>16|TRBV5-6
CASRALGGRGDYGYTF
>14|TRBV9
CASSPEEPGNTIYF
>14|TRBV4-1
CASSQRVSYNEQFF
>16|TRBV6-4
CASSSGGYSGANVLTF
>16|TRBV6-5
CASSYSKRGVAYEQYF
>14|TRBV2
CASRAPGGQETQYF
>12|TRBV19
CASRKRGEKLFF
>16|TRBV7-9
CASSRTSGRGEETQYF
>13|TRBV7-2
CASSLTSGYGYTF
>12|TRBV12-3/TRBV12-4
CASSGNNNEQFF
>15|TRBV4-1
CASSDQQGVHSPLHF
>13|TRBV7-8
CASSFDRGAEAFF
>14|TRBV5-1
CASSSTGGAYEQYF
>14|TRBV6-5
CASSNRQGGTEAFF
>15|TRBV20-1
CSASPSQGKFTEAFF
>15|TRBV29-1
CSVEELAGGIETQYF
>16|TRBV5-5
CASSLGTGRWEETQYF
>11|TRBV30
CAWSTGSPLHF
>13|TRBV5-8
CASSRGHRQPQHF
>16|TRBV11-1
CASSLVSGSSSYEQYF
>14|TRBV11-2
CASSSTGVQETQYF
>15|TRBV19
CASSTENRGGAEAFF
>15|TRBV4-2
CASSRRDRAEGGYTF
>14|TRBV2
CASSEGRRAETQYF
>13|TRBV20-1
CSASYQKNTEAFF
>13|TRBV3-1/TRBV3-2
CASSQDINYGYTF
>17|TRBV7-3
CASSSTPWDSDTGELFF
>13|TRBV6-5
CASLGTNTDTQYF
>15|TRBV6-5
CASSRMTTGTGELFF
>13|TRBV6-5
CASSLSSNQPQHF